This TCR beta chain was retrieved from a study of patients and donors after allogeneic stem cell transplantation. In TCRdb, the RT-PCR reads were re-called with MiXCR into one record per CDR3 protein. The sample includes roughly 960,000 distinct CDR3 sequences, more than 15% seen only once; the top ten take under 6.5%. Between the trimmed V and J ends, which lost 2 bases and 3 bases, there was a span of 4 bases. This CDR3 has 12 amino acids. CDR1 MDHEN and CDR2 SYDVKM come from the germline V gene. Sequences were obtained from blood, either unsorted or a sorted T cell fraction (not recorded which). The sequence was obtained from a human donor who was either an allogeneic HSCT recipient or a stem cell or donor lymphocyte infusion donor (not recorded which). It is not recorded whose cells these are; they may come from a transplant donor. This rearrangement joins TRBV28 to TRBJ2-5; D is unresolved. The CDR3 DNA sequence: TGTGCCAGCAGTTTAGTAAAAGAGACCCAGTACTTC. Its protein product is CASSLVKETQYF. Full variable domain (outside the CDR3, taken from reference TRBV28 and TRBJ2-5): DVKVTQSSRYLVKRTGEKVFLECVQDMDHENMFWYRQDPGLGLRLIYFSYDVKMKEKGDIPEGYSVSREKKERFSLILESASTNQTSMYLCASSLVKETQYFGPGTRLLVL.